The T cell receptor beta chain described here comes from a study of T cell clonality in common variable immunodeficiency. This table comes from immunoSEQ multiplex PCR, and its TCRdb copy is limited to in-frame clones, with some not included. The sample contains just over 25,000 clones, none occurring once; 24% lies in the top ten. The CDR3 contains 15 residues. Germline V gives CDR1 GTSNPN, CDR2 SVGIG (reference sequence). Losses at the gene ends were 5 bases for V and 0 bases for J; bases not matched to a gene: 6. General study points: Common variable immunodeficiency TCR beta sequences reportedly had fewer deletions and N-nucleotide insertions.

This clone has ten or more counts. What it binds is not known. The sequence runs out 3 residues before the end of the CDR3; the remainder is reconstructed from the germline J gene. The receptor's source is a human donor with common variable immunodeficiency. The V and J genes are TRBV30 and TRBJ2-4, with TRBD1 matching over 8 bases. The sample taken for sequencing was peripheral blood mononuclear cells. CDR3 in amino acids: CAWSGTGLAKNIQYF. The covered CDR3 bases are TGTGCCTGGTCCGGGACAGGCTTAGCCAAAAACATT.